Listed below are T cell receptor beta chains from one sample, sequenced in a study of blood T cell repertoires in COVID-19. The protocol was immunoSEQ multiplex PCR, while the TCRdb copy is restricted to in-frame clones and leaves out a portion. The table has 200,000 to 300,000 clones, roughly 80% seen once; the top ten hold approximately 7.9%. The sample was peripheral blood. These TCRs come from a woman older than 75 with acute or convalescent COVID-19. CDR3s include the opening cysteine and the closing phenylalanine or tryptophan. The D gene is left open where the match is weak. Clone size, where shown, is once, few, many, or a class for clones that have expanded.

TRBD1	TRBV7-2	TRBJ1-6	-	CASSPEGAEESPLHF	TGTGCCAGCAGCCCAGAGGGGGCAGAGGAATCACCCCTCCACTTT
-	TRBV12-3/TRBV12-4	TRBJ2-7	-	CASSPRTKEEQYF	TGTGCCAGCAGCCCACGTACCAAAGAGGAGCAGTACTTC
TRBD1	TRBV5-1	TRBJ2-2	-	CASSSTGQPTGELFF	TGCGCCAGCAGCTCCACGGGACAGCCCACCGGGGAGCTGTTTTTT
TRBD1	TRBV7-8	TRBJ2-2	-	CASRGGVRGRQDTGELFF	TGTGCCAGCCGAGGGGGCGTCAGGGGGCGCCAGGACACCGGGGAGCTGTTTTTT
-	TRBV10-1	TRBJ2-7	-	CASSESVQGGYEQYF	TGCGCCAGCAGTGAGTCGGTCCAGGGGGGATACGAGCAGTACTTC
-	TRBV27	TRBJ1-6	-	CASSSRPGVHNSPLHF	TGTGCCAGCAGTTCACGCCCCGGGGTTCATAATTCACCCCTCCACTTT
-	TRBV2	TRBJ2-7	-	CASSVEGAGSDEQYF	TGTGCCAGCAGTGTGGAGGGTGCAGGGTCGGACGAGCAGTACTTC
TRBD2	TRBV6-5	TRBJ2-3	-	CASSLSGGDTDTQYF	TGTGCCAGCAGTCTGAGCGGGGGGGACACAGATACGCAGTATTTT
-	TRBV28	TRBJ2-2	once	CASRRTATGELFF	TGTGCCAGCAGGCGGACAGCGACCGGGGAGCTGTTTTTT
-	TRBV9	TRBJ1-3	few	CASSPGQFISGNTIYF	TGTGCCAGCAGCCCCGGACAGTTCATCTCTGGAAACACCATATATTTT
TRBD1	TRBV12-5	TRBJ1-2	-	CASGFHSTGEGYGYTF	TGTGCTAGTGGTTTCCACTCGACAGGGGAGGGCTATGGCTACACCTTC
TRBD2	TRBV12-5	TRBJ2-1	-	CASGLVMTSGRRGSYNEQFF	TGTGCTAGTGGTTTGGTCATGACTAGCGGGAGAAGAGGATCCTACAATGAGCAGTTCTTC
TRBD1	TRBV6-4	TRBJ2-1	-	CASSRGTGVSSYNEQFF	TGTGCCAGCAGTCGGGGGACAGGGGTTAGCTCCTACAATGAGCAGTTCTTC
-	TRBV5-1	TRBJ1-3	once	CASSLEGPGSGNTIYF	TGCGCCAGCAGCTTGGAGGGGCCTGGAAGTGGAAACACCATATATTTT
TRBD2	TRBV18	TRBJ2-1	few	CASSSTSVYNEQFF	TGTGCCAGCTCGAGTACTAGCGTCTACAATGAGCAGTTCTTC
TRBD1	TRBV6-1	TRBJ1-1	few	CASSEDRAGDTEAFF	TGTGCCAGCAGTGAGGACAGGGCGGGGGACACTGAAGCTTTCTTT
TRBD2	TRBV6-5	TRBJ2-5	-	CASSYSSSGGGETQYF	TGTGCCAGCAGTTACTCATCTAGCGGGGGGGGAGAGACCCAGTACTTC
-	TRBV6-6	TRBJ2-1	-	CASRMETGPYNEQFF	TGTGCCAGCAGGATGGAGACAGGACCCTACAATGAGCAGTTCTTC
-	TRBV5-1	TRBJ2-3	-	CASSSKRADTQYF	TGCGCCAGCAGTTCTAAACGGGCAGATACGCAGTATTTT
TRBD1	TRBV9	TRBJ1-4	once	CASSVDVGQGKGEKLFF	TGTGCCAGCAGCGTAGATGTGGGACAGGGGAAAGGTGAAAAACTGTTTTTT
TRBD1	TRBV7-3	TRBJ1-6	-	CASSYGQGRNSPLHF	TGTGCCAGCAGTTATGGACAGGGACGGAATTCACCCCTCCACTTT
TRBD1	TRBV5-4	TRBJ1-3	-	CASTPGQPGNTIYF	TGTGCCAGCACCCCGGGACAGCCTGGAAACACCATATATTTT
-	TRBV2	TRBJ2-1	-	CASSERQPMADEQFF	TGTGCCAGCAGTGAAAGACAGCCAATGGCCGATGAGCAGTTCTTC
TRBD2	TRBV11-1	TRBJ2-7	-	CASSLAAGGPWEQYF	TGTGCCAGCAGCTTAGCAGCGGGAGGGCCGTGGGAGCAGTACTTC
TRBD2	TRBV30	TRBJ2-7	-	CAWSSGGTSGISYEQYF	TGTGCCTGGAGTTCTGGGGGGACTAGCGGTATTTCCTACGAGCAGTACTTC
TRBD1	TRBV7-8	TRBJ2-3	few	CASSLARMGQATDTQYF	TGTGCCAGCAGCTTAGCACGGATGGGACAGGCCACAGATACGCAGTATTTT
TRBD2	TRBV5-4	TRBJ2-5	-	CASSPDGVAGETQYF	TGTGCCAGCAGCCCGGATGGGGTAGCGGGAGAGACCCAGTACTTC
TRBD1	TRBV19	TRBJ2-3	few	CASSIRQGSYTQYF	TGTGCCAGTAGTATCAGACAGGGCTCCTATACGCAGTATTTT
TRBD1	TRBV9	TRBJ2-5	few	CASSAGDRGGETQYF	TGTGCCAGCAGCGCCGGGGACAGGGGAGGGGAGACCCAGTACTTC
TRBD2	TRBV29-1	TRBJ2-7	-	CSVRREAFYEQYF	TGCAGCGTTAGGCGGGAGGCCTTCTACGAGCAGTACTTC
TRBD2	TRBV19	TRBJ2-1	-	CASAVGGGTTYNEQFF	TGTGCCAGTGCCGTCGGGGGGGGGACTACCTACAATGAGCAGTTCTTC
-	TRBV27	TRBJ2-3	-	CASSSGLLTDTQYF	TGTGCCAGCAGTTCGGGACTCCTCACAGATACGCAGTATTTT